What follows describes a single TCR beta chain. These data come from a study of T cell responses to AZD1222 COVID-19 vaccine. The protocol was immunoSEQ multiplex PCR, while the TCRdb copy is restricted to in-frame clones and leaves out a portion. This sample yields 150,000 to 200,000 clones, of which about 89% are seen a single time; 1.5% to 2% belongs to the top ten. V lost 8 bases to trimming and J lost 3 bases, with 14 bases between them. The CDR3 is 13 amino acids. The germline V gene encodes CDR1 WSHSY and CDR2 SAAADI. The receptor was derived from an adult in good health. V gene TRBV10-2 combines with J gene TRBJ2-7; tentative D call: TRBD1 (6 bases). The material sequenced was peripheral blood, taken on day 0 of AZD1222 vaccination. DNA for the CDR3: TGCGCCAGCTCCGAGACAGGAGGCTACGAGCAGTACTTC. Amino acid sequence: CASSETGGYEQYF.